This entry is about one T cell receptor (beta chain). Its antigen is as yet unknown. The CDR3 totals 12 residues. Germline lookup yields CDR1 LGHNA and CDR2 YNFKEQ. Trimming left V 0 bases short and J 7 bases short, with 6 bases between. The sample is drawn from a study of OX40 agonist ivuxolimab in advanced cancers. The overall study: The treatment was a fully human IgG2 OX40 agonist, ivuxolimab. Study conclusions and caveats: Certain nonresponders likewise exhibited a low normalized T-cell clonal expansion.

The table came from immunoSEQ multiplex PCR; TCRdb's copy has only in-frame clones and leaves some out. The table has tens of thousands of clones, approximately 87% seen once. Sequenced material: CD4+ or CD8+ T cells sorted from blood, taken in a trial of the OX40 agonist ivuxolimab. The receptor was derived from an adult with an advanced solid tumor such as melanoma, head and neck, liver or kidney cancer. V and J are TRBV4-2 and TRBJ1-2, with D unclear. This chain's CDR3 is CASSQESRGYTF. CDR3 DNA: TGTGCCAGCAGCCAAGAGTCGCGTGGCTACACCTTC.